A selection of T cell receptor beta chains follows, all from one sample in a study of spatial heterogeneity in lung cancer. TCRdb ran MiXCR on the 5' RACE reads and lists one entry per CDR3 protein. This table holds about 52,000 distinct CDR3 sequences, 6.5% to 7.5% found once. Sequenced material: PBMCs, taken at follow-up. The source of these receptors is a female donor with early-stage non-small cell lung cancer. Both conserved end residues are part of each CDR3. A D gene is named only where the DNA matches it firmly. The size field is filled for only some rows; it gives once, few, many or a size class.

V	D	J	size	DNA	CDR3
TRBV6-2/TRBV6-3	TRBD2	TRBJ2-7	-	TGTGCCAGCAGTTATAGCGGGGTCTCCTACGAGCAGTACTTC	CASSYSGVSYEQYF
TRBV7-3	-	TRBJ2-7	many	TGTGCCAGCAGCTTAACCCCCCACGAGCAGTACTTC	CASSLTPHEQYF
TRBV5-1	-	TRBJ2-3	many	TGCGCCAGCAGCTTGGTTCTCAGAGATACGCAGTATTTT	CASSLVLRDTQYF
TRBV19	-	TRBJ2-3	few	TGTGCCACAATGAGCACAGATACGCAGTATTTT	CATMSTDTQYF
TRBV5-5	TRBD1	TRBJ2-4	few	TGTGCCAGCAGCTTCACCACAGGGGTAAACATTCAGTACTTC	CASSFTTGVNIQYF
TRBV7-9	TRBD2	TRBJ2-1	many	TGTGCCAGCAGCCCAGGGACTAGCGGGGGACCGAGCTCCTACAATGAGCAGTTCTTC	CASSPGTSGGPSSYNEQFF
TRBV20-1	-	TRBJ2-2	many	TGCAGTGGGGGGTCCTCGAACACCGGGGAGCTGTTTTTT	CSGGSSNTGELFF
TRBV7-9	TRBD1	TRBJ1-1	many	TGTGCCAGCAGCCAAGCCTCAGGGGGCTCGCCTGAAGCTTTCTTT	CASSQASGGSPEAFF
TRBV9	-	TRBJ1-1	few	TGTGCCAGCAGCGTAGAGTGGGGTGAAGCTTTCTTT	CASSVEWGEAFF
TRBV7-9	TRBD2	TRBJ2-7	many	TGTGCCCGCCGGGAGGGAGCCTACGAGCAGTACTTC	CARREGAYEQYF
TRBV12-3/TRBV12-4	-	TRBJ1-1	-	TGTGCCAGCAGCAAACCCATGAACACTGAAGCTTTCTTT	CASSKPMNTEAFF
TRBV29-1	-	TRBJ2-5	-	TGCAGCTTCGGGGGCCAAGAGACCCAGTACTTC	CSFGGQETQYF
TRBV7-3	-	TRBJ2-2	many	TGTGCCAGCAGCCCCATAGGGCGCGGGGTCACCGGGGAGCTGTTTTTT	CASSPIGRGVTGELFF
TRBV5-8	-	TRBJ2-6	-	TGTGCCAGCAGCCCCGGGGGCTCTATGTACGTCCTGACTTTC	CASSPGGSMYVLTF
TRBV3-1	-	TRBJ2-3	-	TGTGCCAGCAGCCAGGGCGGGGGCCCCTGTAGGTTT	CASSQGGGPCRF
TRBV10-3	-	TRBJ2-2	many	TGTGCCATCAAGAACACCGGGGAGCTGTTTTTT	CAIKNTGELFF
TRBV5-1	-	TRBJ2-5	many	TGCGCCAGCAGCCTTCGGACAGCGGAGACCCAGTACTTC	CASSLRTAETQYF
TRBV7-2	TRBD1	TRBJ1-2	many	TGTGCCAGCAGCTCACAGACAGGGGGCTATGGCTACACCTTC	CASSSQTGGYGYTF
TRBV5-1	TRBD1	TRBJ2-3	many	TGCGCCAGCAGCTTGGGCAAGGGTACCGGGACAGGGGGAACAGATACGCAGTATTTT	CASSLGKGTGTGGTDTQYF
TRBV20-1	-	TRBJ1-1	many	TGCAGTGCTAGACGGGACTATAACACTGAAGCTTTCTTT	CSARRDYNTEAFF
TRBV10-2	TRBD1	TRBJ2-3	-	TGCGCCAGCAGTGAGCGAGCTGCGGACAGGGGGGATACGCAGTATTTT	CASSERAADRGDTQYF
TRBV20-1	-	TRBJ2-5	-	TGCAGTGCTAGAGAAGTACAGGGATTAGGGGAGACCCAGTACTTC	CSAREVQGLGETQYF
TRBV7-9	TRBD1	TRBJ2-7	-	TGTGCCAGCAGCTCGACTAGTGGACAGGGAACCTACGAGCAGTACTTC	CASSSTSGQGTYEQYF
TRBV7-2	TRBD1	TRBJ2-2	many	TGTGCCAGCAGTTCTTGGACAGGGGGAAACACCGGGGAGCTGTTTTTT	CASSSWTGGNTGELFF
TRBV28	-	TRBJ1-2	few	TGTGCCAGCAGAACCTTGGTTGGCTACACCTTC	CASRTLVGYTF
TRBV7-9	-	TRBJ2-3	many	TGTGCCAGCAGCTTTAATGGGCGGGGTGAGGATACGCAGTATTTT	CASSFNGRGEDTQYF
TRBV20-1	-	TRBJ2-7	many	TGCAGTTGGGACCGGGCCCGCTCCTACGAGCAGTACTTC	CSWDRARSYEQYF
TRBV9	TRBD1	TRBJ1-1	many	TGTGCCAGCTCGTTGGACAGGGCCACTGAAGCTTTCTTT	CASSLDRATEAFF
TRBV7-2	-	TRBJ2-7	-	TGTGCCGGCAGCCCGTTCTACGAGCAGTACTTC	CAGSPFYEQYF
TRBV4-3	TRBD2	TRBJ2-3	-	TGCGCCAGCAGCCAAGAACCGATAGCGGGGTTAGCAGATACGCAGTATTTT	CASSQEPIAGLADTQYF
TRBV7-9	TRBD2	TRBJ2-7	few	TGTGCCAGCAGCTCTAGCGGGGGGGCCACGTCCCACGAGCAGTACTTC	CASSSSGGATSHEQYF
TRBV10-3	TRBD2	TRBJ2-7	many	TGTGCCACGGGGCTTCAGCGGGGGGGCTCGACCTACGAGCAGTACTTC	CATGLQRGGSTYEQYF